The 28 T cell receptor beta chains in this list originate from one sample, sequenced in a study of human T cells and chemical hapten exposure. TCRdb used MiXCR to reprocess the RACE reads, holding one entry per CDR3 protein. This table holds about 62,000 distinct CDR3 sequences, 5.5% to 7.5% found once. Time point denoted: pre-sensitization, week 0. Noted treatment: therapeutic diphenylcyclopropenone sensitization with weekly scalp DPC. This sample comprised whole blood, obtained in connection with sensitization to the hapten diphenylcyclopropenone (DPC). The receptors come from a woman in her twenties or thirties with alopecia areata. Some clones in this sample may be carry-over from other donors' samples.

J is TRBJ1-5 and V is TRBV29-1; 10 positions match TRBD1. The CDR3 is made up of 14 amino acids. Germline trimming cut 5 bases from V and 5 bases from J; bases unmatched to any gene: 6. The V gene's germline CDR1 is SQVTM and CDR2 ANQGSEA. The CDR3 spells CSVPAGTGDQPQHF. Written as DNA, the CDR3 is TGCAGCGTTCCCGCCGGGACAGGGGATCAGCCCCAGCATTTT.

The rearrangement joins TRBV7-6 to TRBJ2-3; D is tentatively TRBD1 or TRBD2 (6 bases each). Germline V CDR1 and CDR2: SGHVS, FNYEAQ. The germline V and J ends were trimmed by 1 base and 2 bases, with 31 bases remaining between them. This CDR3 is built from 22 residues. The CDR3 loop reads CASSLGGSQGGRIRRVTDTQYF. In nucleotides, the CDR3 is TGTGCCAGCAGCTTAGGTGGATCACAAGGGGGGCGGATCAGGAGAGTCACAGATACGCAGTATTTT.

This clonotype has a handful of counts. The chain combines TRBV5-1 with TRBJ2-7; perhaps TRBD1 as D (6 bases). Trimming shortened V by 0 bases and J by 4 bases, and 14 bases separated the two germline ends. There are 15 residues in the CDR3. CDR1 and CDR2 (germline): SGHRS, YFSETQ. This CDR3 reads CASSLGPDRLYEQYF. Written as DNA, the CDR3 is TGCGCCAGCAGCTTGGGTCCGGACAGACTATACGAGCAGTACTTC.

This clonotype was counted at least ten times. This chain links TRBV7-2 with TRBJ2-7, with TRBD2 identical over 8 bases. Germline V CDR1 and CDR2: SGHTA, FQGNSA. Trimming cost V 0 bases and J 7 bases; bases outside gene matches: 8. This CDR3 is built from 15 residues. CDR3 DNA: TGTGCCAGCAGCTTAGCCCCGGGGGGGGGTATGGAGCAGTACTTC. Translated, it gives CASSLAPGGGMEQYF.

This clonotype was seen many times. This chain links TRBV7-2 with TRBJ2-3; no definite D call. This CDR3 contains 13 residues. Germline CDR1 is SGHTA and CDR2 is FQGNSA. Trimming stripped 3 bases from V and 2 bases from J, with 6 bases between. CDR3 sequence: CASSLAITDTQYF. The CDR3, as DNA: TGTGCCAGCAGCTTGGCCATCACAGATACGCAGTATTTT.

The J gene is TRBJ1-5, the V gene TRBV20-1; D is perhaps TRBD1 (6 bases). This CDR3 contains 15 residues. Germline assignment: CDR1 DFQATT and CDR2 SNEGSKA (reference sequence). Trimming cost V 5 bases and J 6 bases, with 20 bases left between them. CDR3 region: CSAPLGGGTSQPQHF. DNA for the CDR3: TGCAGTGCTCCCCTGGGCGGGGGGACATCTCAGCCCCAGCATTTT.

This chain's CDR3 is CASSPPGQFANTGELFF. DNA of the CDR3: TGTGCCAGCAGTCCACCGGGACAGTTCGCGAACACCGGGGAGCTGTTTTTT. The genes are TRBV12-3 or TRBV12-4 and TRBJ2-2, with 7 bases lining up with TRBD1. The J segment lost 0 bases and the V segment lost 5 bases, leaving 9 bases of the junction unmatched. The CDR3 extends over 17 amino acids.

This clonotype was detected ten times or more. This CDR3 is CASSLSGNYEQYF. Written as DNA, the CDR3 is TGTGCCAGCAGTTTATCAGGGAATTACGAGCAGTACTTC. V and J are TRBV27 and TRBJ2-7; no clear D gene. The CDR3 totals 13 residues. V dropped 0 bases and J dropped 4 bases, with 7 bases sitting between them. Germline CDR1 reads MNHEY; CDR2 reads SMNVEV (reference sequence).

This clonotype was observed a handful of times. V usage is TRBV12-3 or TRBV12-4 and J usage is TRBJ2-7, with 11 bases that match TRBD1. This CDR3 region has 14 residues. The V segment lost 6 bases and the J segment 8 bases; nucleotides outside the gene matches: 9. This CDR3 is CASRPGTGGEQQYF. In DNA, the CDR3 is TGTGCCAGCAGACCCGGGACAGGGGGGGAACAGCAGTACTTC.

This clonotype occurred many times. The CDR3 spells CASSQDYFLAGRDTQYF. CDR3 nucleotides: TGTGCCAGCAGCCAAGATTACTTTCTAGCGGGGAGGGATACGCAGTATTTT. The chain joins TRBV3-1 to TRBJ2-3; TRBD2 agrees at 9 bases. The ends lost 0 bases at V and 6 bases at J; junction bases unmatched: 10. Germline assignment: CDR1 LGHDT and CDR2 YNNKEL (reference sequence). CDR3 size: 17 residues.

The sample holds many counts of this clonotype. The chain couples TRBV7-9 to TRBJ2-3; 8 bases fit TRBD2. Per the germline V gene, CDR1 is SEHNR and CDR2 is FQNEAQ (reference sequence). There are 15 residues in the CDR3. V lost 1 base and J lost 4; bases outside the gene matches: 4. CDR3 region: CASSLVGGDADTQYF. DNA of the CDR3: TGTGCCAGCAGCTTAGTCGGGGGGGACGCAGATACGCAGTATTTT.

V and J are TRBV6-5 and TRBJ1-3; 7 positions agree with TRBD1. CDR1 is MNHEY and CDR2 is SVGAGI in the germline V gene. V gave up 4 bases and J gave up 2 bases; unmatched junction bases: 2. CDR3 size: 14 residues. Written as DNA, the CDR3 is TGTGCCAGCAGTTCGACAGGGCCTGGAAACACCATATATTTT. This encodes CASSSTGPGNTIYF.

This clonotype has at least ten counts. Here the CDR3 DNA reads TGTGCCAGCAGCTCGAACCCGGGGGGGCGAAATGAGCAGTTCTTC. It specifies CASSSNPGGRNEQFF. This sequence joins TRBV11-2 and TRBJ2-1; 8 nucleotides match TRBD2. CDR1 and CDR2 from the germline V gene are SGHAT and FQNNGV. The trim removed 4 bases at V and 7 bases at J, leaving 9 bases unmatched. The CDR3 is made up of 15 amino acids.

In regard to this clonotype: A much larger clone lies one base from this, so it may be a read error. The chain employs TRBV5-1 and TRBJ2-3, with 11 positions matching TRBD2. Per the germline V gene, CDR1 is SGHRS and CDR2 is YFSETQ. There are 16 residues in the CDR3. The CDR3 loop is CANSKGTSGYTDTQYF. The CDR3 nucleotides are TGCGCCAACAGCAAAGGGACTAGCGGATACACAGATACGCAGTATTTT.

This chain joins TRBV4-1 and TRBJ1-1; possibly TRBD1 for D (5 bases). V lost 1 base and J lost 6, with 21 bases in between. Germline CDR1 MGHRA, CDR2 YSYEKL. The CDR3 runs 17 residues. The CDR3 spells CASSQGRIGSWGAEAFF. In nucleotides, the CDR3 is TGCGCCAGCAGCCAAGGGAGAATAGGATCCTGGGGGGCTGAAGCTTTCTTT.

In this sample, this clonotype turned up many times. The CDR3 loop reads CASSEDGRSMNTEAFF. The DNA of the CDR3 is TGTGCCAGCAGTGAAGACGGGCGAAGTATGAACACTGAAGCTTTCTTT. The chain links TRBV25-1 to TRBJ1-1; D unclear. This CDR3 comprises 16 residues. Deletions cut 2 bases from V and 0 bases from J, with 13 bases between. Germline CDR1 is MGHDK and CDR2 is SYGVNS.

This clonotype was observed at least ten times. The chain links TRBV3-1 to TRBJ2-1; 9 bases fit TRBD2. V was clipped by 0 bases and J by 5 bases; unmatched bases: 8. CDR3 length: 17 residues. Germline loops: CDR1 LGHDT, CDR2 YNNKEL (reference sequence). The CDR3 loop is CASSQDLGTSPHNEQFF. In nucleotides, the CDR3 is TGTGCCAGCAGCCAAGATCTTGGGACTAGCCCACACAATGAGCAGTTCTTC.

At least ten counts were recorded for this clonotype. This rearrangement joins TRBV6-1 to TRBJ1-1, with 9 nucleotides matching TRBD1. The CDR3 is 18 amino acids. CDR1 is MNHNS and CDR2 is SASEGT in the germline V gene. The ends lost 4 bases at V and 0 bases at J; junction bases unmatched: 12. The CDR3 sequence: CASSVGTGRISVNTEAFF. In nucleotides, the CDR3 is TGTGCCAGCAGTGTAGGGACAGGGCGAATTTCGGTGAACACTGAAGCTTTCTTT.

This clonotype was detected ten times or more. The chain employs TRBV10-3 and TRBJ1-1; weak D call: TRBD1 (5 bases). Per germline, CDR1 ENHRY and CDR2 SYGVKD. V was clipped by 6 bases and J by 0 bases, with 14 bases between them. This CDR3 spans 15 amino acids. For the CDR3, the DNA is TGTGCCATCAGCGGGGCGAACGAATTGAACACTGAAGCTTTCTTT. This sequence encodes CAISGANELNTEAFF.

This clonotype has a count of ten or more. This sequence joins TRBV29-1 and TRBJ2-5; 10 bases map to TRBD2. The V and J ends lost 7 bases and 4 bases, in that order; junction bases with no gene match: 0. CDR1 SQVTM and CDR2 ANQGSEA come from the germline V gene. This CDR3 spans 11 amino acids. The chain's CDR3 is CSGTSGETQYF. CDR3 sequence (DNA): TGCAGCGGGACTAGCGGAGAGACCCAGTACTTC.

Only a few counts were recorded for this clonotype. This sequence joins TRBV6-6 and TRBJ1-5; maybe TRBD1 (6 bases). V was clipped by 0 bases and J by 1 base, with 19 bases between them. This CDR3 contains 19 residues. The V gene's germline CDR1 is MNHNY and CDR2 SVGAGI (reference sequence). DNA for the CDR3: TGTGCCAGCAGTTACTCGGGGGGGCGCAATTACGGGAGCAATCAGCCCCAGCATTTT. This codes for CASSYSGGRNYGSNQPQHF.

This clonotype was detected ten times or more. The J gene is TRBJ1-2, the V gene TRBV20-1; TRBD1 matches at 7 bases. The J segment lost 5 bases and the V segment lost 0 bases, leaving 9 bases of the junction unmatched. CDR1 DFQATT and CDR2 SNEGSKA come from the germline V gene (reference sequence). This CDR3 is 15 amino acids long. The CDR3 region is CSARDQAGQVYGYTF. CDR3 bases: TGCAGTGCTAGAGACCAAGCAGGACAGGTGTATGGCTACACCTTC.

This clonotype has a count of ten or more. CDR3 residues: CASSLARATEAFF. DNA of the CDR3: TGTGCCAGCAGCTTAGCCCGGGCCACTGAAGCTTTCTTT. The chain links TRBV7-2 to TRBJ1-1; D gene uncertain. Germline V CDR1 and CDR2: SGHTA, FQGNSA. Trimming pared 0 bases from V and 4 bases from J, leaving 6 bases between. The CDR3 contains 13 residues.

At least ten counts were recorded for this clonotype. Written as DNA, the CDR3 is TGCAGTGCTAGAGGCTTGAACACCGGGGAGCTGTTTTTT. This gives the protein CSARGLNTGELFF. The gene calls are TRBV20-1 and TRBJ2-2; D unresolved. Looked up from germline, CDR1 is DFQATT and CDR2 is SNEGSKA (reference sequence). The CDR3 has 13 amino acids. Between the trimmed V and J ends, which lost 1 base and 1 base, there was a span of 4 bases.

This clonotype has a count of ten or more. The chain employs TRBV29-1 and TRBJ2-1; 7 bases agree with TRBD1. V shed 4 bases and J 2 bases; nucleotides not matched to a gene: 23. The V gene's germline CDR1 is SQVTM and CDR2 ANQGSEA. This CDR3 spans 20 amino acids. The CDR3 nucleotides read TGCAGCGTTGTCGGGGCGGCCGGGACAGATACCTCCAGAACCTACAATGAGCAGTTCTTC. Amino acid sequence: CSVVGAAGTDTSRTYNEQFF.

In its sample, this clonotype was seen many times. The rearrangement links TRBV29-1 to TRBJ2-3; D gene unclear. V was trimmed by 4 bases and J by 2 bases, leaving 10 bases between them. The CDR3 has 13 residues. Per germline, CDR1 SQVTM and CDR2 ANQGSEA. DNA for the CDR3: TGCAGCGTTGCGGCTGACAACACAGATACGCAGTATTTT. Its translation is CSVAADNTDTQYF.

This clonotype was counted ten times or more. This sequence joins TRBV7-6 and TRBJ1-2, with D unclear. This CDR3 spans 14 amino acids. From germline, CDR1 is SGHVS and CDR2 FNYEAQ. V was pared by 5 bases and J by 4 bases, with 14 bases between. Here the CDR3 reads CASSPPGGIYGYTF. The CDR3 DNA follows: TGTGCCAGCAGCCCCCCCGGAGGGATCTATGGCTACACCTTC.

This clonotype was detected ten times or more. The V and J genes are TRBV5-1 and TRBJ2-1, with D perhaps matching TRBD1 (6 bases). The CDR3 extends over 17 amino acids. The V gene's germline CDR1 is SGHRS and CDR2 YFSETQ. The V end was cut by 0 bases, the J end by 1 base, with 14 bases between. DNA of the CDR3: TGCGCCAGCAGCTTGGCCCCGACAGGCTATTCCTACAATGAGCAGTTCTTC. It codes for CASSLAPTGYSYNEQFF.